The subject of this entry is one T cell receptor beta chain. Here immunoSEQ multiplex PCR was the method, and the copy in TCRdb shows in-frame clones only, minus some. Of tens of thousands of clones in the sample, about 80% were seen once. The data are from a study of OX40 agonist ivuxolimab in advanced cancers. The TCR was taken from an adult with an advanced solid tumor such as melanoma, head and neck, liver or kidney cancer. Material: CD4+ or CD8+ T cells sorted from blood, obtained in a trial of the OX40 agonist ivuxolimab.

The CDR3 DNA is TGTGCCACCCGGGGGGGGGCCAGCAATCAGCCCCAGCATTTT. Translated, it gives CATRGGASNQPQHF. The chain combines TRBV28 with TRBJ1-5, with D tentatively TRBD1 (6 bases). Germline assignment: CDR1 MDHEN and CDR2 SYDVKM. This CDR3 has 14 amino acids. V was shortened by 10 bases and J by 1 base, with 14 bases between the two germline ends. Supplemented by reference TRBV28 and TRBJ1-5, the full variable domain reads DVKVTQSSRYLVKRTGEKVFLECVQDMDHENMFWYRQDPGLGLRLIYFSYDVKMKEKGDIPEGYSVSREKKERFSLILESASTNQTSMYLCATRGGASNQPQHFGDGTRLSIL.